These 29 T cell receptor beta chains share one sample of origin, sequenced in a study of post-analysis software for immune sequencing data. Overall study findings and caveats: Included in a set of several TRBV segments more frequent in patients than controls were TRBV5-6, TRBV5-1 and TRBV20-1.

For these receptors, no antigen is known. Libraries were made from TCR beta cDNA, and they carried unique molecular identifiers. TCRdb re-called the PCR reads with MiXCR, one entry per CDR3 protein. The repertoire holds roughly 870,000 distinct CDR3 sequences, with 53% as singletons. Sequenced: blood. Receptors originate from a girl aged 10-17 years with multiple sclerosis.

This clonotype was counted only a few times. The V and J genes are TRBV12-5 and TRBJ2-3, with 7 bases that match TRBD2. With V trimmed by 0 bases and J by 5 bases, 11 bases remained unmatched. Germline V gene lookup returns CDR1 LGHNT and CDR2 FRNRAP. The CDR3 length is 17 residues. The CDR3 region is CASGLVPSGKGEDTQYF. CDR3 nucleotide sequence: TGTGCTAGTGGTTTGGTACCCAGCGGGAAGGGTGAAGATACGCAGTATTTT.

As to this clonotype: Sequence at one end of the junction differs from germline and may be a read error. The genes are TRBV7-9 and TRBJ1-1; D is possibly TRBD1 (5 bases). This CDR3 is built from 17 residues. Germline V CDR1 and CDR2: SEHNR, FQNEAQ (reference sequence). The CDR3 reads CTSSSPRDGLLNTEAFF. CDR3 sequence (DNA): TGTACCAGCAGCTCCCCGCGGGACGGATTACTAAACACTGAAGCTTTCTTT.

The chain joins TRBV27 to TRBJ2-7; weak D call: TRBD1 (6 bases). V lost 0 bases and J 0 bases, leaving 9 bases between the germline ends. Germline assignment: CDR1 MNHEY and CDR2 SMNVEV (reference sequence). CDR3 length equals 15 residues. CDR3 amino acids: CASSLSGQTSYEQYF. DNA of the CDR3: TGTGCCAGCAGTTTATCCGGACAGACCTCCTACGAGCAGTACTTC.

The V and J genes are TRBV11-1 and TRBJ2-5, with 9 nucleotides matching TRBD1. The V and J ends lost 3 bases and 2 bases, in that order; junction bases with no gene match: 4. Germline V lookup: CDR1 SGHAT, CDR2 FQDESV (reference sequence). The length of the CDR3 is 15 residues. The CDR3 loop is CASSFDRGGQETQYF. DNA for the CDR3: TGTGCCAGCAGCTTCGACAGGGGGGGGCAAGAGACCCAGTACTTC. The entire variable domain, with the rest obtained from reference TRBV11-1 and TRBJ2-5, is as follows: EAEVAQSPRYKITEKSQAVAFWCDPISGHATLYWYRQILGQGPELLVQFQDESVVDDSQLPKDRFSAERLKGVDSTLKIQPAELGDSAMYLCASSFDRGGQETQYFGPGTRLLVL.

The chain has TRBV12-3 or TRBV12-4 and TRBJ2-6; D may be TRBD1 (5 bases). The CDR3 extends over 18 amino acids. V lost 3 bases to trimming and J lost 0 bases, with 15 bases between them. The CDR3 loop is CASSFFTGFVSGANVLTF. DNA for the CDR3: TGTGCCAGCAGTTTCTTTACAGGATTCGTCTCTGGGGCCAACGTCCTGACTTTC.

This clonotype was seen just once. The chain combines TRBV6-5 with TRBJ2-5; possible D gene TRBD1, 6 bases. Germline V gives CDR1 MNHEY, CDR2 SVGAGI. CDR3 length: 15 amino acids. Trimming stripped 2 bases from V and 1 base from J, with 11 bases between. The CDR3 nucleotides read TGTGCCAGCAGTTACACCGGGACACTCCAAGAGACCCAGTACTTC. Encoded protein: CASSYTGTLQETQYF.

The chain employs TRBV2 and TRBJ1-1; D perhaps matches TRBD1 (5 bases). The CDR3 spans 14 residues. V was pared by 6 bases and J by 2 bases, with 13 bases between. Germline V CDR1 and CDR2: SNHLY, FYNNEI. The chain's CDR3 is CASSVAGVNTEAFF. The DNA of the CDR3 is TGTGCCAGCAGCGTCGCGGGGGTTAACACTGAAGCTTTCTTT.

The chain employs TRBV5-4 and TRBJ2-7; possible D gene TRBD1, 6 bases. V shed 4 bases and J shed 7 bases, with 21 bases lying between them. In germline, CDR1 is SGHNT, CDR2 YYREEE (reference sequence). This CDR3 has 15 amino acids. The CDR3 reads CASSLSTGWTGEQYF. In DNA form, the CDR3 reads TGTGCCAGCAGCCTTTCTACAGGGTGGACGGGGGAGCAGTACTTC. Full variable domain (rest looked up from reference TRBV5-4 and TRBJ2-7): ETGVTQSPTHLIKTRGQQVTLRCSSQSGHNTVSWYQQALGQGPQFIFQYYREEENGRGNFPPRFSGLQFPNYSSELNVNALELDDSALYLCASSLSTGWTGEQYFGPGTRLTVT.

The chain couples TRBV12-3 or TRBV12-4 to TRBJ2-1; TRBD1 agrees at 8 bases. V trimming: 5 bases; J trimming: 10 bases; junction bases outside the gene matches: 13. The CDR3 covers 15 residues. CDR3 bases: TGTGCCAGCAGTCGAGCCGACAGGGGCGGCTACGAGCAGTTCTTC. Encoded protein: CASSRADRGGYEQFF.

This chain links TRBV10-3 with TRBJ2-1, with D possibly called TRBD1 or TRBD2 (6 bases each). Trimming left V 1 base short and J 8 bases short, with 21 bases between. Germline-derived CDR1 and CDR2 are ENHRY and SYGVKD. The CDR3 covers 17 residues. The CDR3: CAISELSGAGYGDEQFF. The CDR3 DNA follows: TGTGCCATCAGTGAGTTATCGGGGGCTGGGTACGGAGATGAGCAGTTCTTC.

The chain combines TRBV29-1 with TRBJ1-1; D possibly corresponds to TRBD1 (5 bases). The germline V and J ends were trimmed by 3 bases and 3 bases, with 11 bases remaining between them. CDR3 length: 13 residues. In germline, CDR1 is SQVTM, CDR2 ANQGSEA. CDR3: CSVDRAGDTEAFF. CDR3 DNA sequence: TGCAGCGTTGACAGGGCTGGGGACACTGAAGCTTTCTTT.

CDR3 DNA: TGCACCACCCTGGGGGTTACCGGGGAGCTGTTTTTT. It is translated as CTTLGVTGELFF. The genes are TRBV29-1 and TRBJ2-2; D may correspond to TRBD1 or TRBD2 (5 bases each). Germline V gene sequence: CDR1 SQVTM, CDR2 ANQGSEA. The CDR3 has 12 amino acids.

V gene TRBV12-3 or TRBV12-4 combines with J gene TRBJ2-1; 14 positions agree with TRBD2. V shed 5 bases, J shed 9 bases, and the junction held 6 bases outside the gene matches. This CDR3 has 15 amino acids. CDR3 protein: CASSPTSGGAVEQFF. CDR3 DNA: TGTGCCAGCAGTCCGACTAGCGGGGGGGCAGTTGAGCAGTTCTTC.

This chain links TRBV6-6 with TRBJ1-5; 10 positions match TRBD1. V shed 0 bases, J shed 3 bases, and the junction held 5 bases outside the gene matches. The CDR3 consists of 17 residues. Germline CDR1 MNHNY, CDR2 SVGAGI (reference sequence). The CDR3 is CASSYSGQGKANQPQHF. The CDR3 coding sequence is TGTGCCAGCAGTTACTCGGGACAGGGGAAGGCCAATCAGCCCCAGCATTTT.

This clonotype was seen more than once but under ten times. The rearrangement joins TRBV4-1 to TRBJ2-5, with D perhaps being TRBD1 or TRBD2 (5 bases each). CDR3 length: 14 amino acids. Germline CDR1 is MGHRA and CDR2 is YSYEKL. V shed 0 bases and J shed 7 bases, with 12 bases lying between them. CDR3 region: CASSQETGPTTQYF. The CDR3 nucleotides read TGCGCCAGCAGCCAAGAAACGGGGCCTACGACCCAGTACTTC.

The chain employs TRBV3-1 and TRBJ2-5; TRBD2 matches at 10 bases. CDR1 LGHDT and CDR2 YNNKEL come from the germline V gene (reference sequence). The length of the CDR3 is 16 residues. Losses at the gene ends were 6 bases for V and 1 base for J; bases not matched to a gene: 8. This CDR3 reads CASSQRSSGGQETQYF. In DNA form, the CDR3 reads TGTGCCAGCAGTCAAAGGTCTAGCGGGGGCCAAGAGACCCAGTACTTC.

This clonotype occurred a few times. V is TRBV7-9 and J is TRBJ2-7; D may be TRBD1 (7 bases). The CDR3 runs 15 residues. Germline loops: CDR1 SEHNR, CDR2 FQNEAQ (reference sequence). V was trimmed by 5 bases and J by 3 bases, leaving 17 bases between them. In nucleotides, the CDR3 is TGTGCCAGCAGCCCCCCGGTCAGGGGGGACTACGAGCAGTACTTC. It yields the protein CASSPPVRGDYEQYF. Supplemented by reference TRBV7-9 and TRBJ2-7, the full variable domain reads DTGVSQNPRHKITKRGQNVTFRCDPISEHNRLYWYRQTLGQGPEFLTYFQNEAQLEKSRLLSDRFSAERPKGSFSTLEIQRTEQGDSAMYLCASSPPVRGDYEQYFGPGTRLTVT.

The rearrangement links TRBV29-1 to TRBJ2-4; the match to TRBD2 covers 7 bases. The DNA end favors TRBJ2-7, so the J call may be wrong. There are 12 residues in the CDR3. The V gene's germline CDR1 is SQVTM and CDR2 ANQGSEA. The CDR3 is CSVEREGYEQYF. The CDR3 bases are TGCAGCGTTGAAAGGGAGGGTTACGAGCAGTACTTC.

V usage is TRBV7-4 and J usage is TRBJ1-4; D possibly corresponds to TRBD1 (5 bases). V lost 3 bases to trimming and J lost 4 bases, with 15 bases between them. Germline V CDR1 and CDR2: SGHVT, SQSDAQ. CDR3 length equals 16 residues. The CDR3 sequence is CASSLPGRSLNEKLFF. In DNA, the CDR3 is TGTGCCAGCAGCTTGCCGGGACGGAGTCTTAATGAAAAACTGTTTTTT.

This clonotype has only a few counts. CDR3 in DNA: TGCAGCGTTGCGGGGGGTTTCCTCTACAATGAGCAGTTCTTC. Encoded protein: CSVAGGFLYNEQFF. V is TRBV29-1 and J is TRBJ2-1; 7 nucleotides agree with TRBD2. Germline V lookup: CDR1 SQVTM, CDR2 ANQGSEA. The V gene end was trimmed by 4 bases and the J gene end by 3 bases; junction bases not matched to a gene: 6. The CDR3 sequence is 14 residues long.

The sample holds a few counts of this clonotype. Written as DNA, the CDR3 is TGTGCCAGCAGTACGGGGACAGCATCCCAAGAGACCCAGTACTTC. Residues: CASSTGTASQETQYF. The genes are TRBV28 and TRBJ2-7, with 7 bases aligning to TRBD1. Near its end, the DNA agrees better with TRBJ2-5, so the J call may be wrong. The germline CDR1 and CDR2 sequences are MDHEN and SYDVKM. The CDR3 length is 15 residues.

This CDR3 is CASTIEGGRANTGELFF. CDR3 nucleotides: TGTGCCAGCACCATCGAGGGGGGGCGAGCGAACACCGGGGAGCTGTTTTTT. V usage is TRBV12-3 or TRBV12-4 and J usage is TRBJ2-2, with a possible D match to TRBD2 (7 bases). This CDR3 comprises 17 residues. The ends were cut back, 7 bases at V and 0 bases at J, with 18 bases in the middle.

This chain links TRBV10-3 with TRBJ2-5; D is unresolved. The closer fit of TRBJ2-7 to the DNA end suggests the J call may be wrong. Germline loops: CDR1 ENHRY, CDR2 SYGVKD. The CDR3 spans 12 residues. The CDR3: CAISQLQYEQYF. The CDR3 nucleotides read TGTGCCATCAGTCAACTACAATACGAGCAGTACTTC.

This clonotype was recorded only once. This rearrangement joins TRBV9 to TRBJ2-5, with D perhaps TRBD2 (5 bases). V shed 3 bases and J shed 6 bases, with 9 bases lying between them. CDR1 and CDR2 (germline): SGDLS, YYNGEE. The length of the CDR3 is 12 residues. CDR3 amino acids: CASSGTGKTQYF. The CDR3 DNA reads TGTGCCAGCAGCGGGACCGGGAAGACCCAGTACTTC.

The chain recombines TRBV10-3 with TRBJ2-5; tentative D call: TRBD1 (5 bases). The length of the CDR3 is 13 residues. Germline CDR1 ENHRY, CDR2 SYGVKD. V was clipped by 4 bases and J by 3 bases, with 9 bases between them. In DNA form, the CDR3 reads TGTGCCATCAGTGTAGGGGCGGAAGAGACCCAGTACTTC. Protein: CAISVGAEETQYF.

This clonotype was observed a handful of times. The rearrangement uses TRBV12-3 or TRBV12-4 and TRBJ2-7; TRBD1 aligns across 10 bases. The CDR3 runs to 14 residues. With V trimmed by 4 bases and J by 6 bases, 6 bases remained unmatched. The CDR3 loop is CASSWTGGIVEQYF. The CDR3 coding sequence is TGTGCCAGCAGTTGGACAGGGGGTATTGTCGAGCAGTACTTC.

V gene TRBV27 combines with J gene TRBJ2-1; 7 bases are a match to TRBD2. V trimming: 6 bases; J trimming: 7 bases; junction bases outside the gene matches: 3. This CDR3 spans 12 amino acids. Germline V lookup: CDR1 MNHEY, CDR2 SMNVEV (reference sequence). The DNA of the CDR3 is TGTGCCAGCAGGATCGGGGGGAATGAGCAGTTCTTC. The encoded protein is CASRIGGNEQFF.

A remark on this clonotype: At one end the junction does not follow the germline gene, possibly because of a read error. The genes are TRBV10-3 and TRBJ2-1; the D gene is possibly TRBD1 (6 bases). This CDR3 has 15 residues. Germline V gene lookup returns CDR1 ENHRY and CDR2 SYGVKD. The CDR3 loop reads CAISVTGSSHNEQFF. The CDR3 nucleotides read TGTGCCATCAGTGTAACAGGGAGCTCCCACAATGAGCAGTTCTTC.

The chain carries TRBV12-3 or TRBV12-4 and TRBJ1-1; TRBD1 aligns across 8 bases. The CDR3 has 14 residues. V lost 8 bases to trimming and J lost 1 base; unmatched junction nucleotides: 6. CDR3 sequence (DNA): TGTGCCAGCTCTGACAGGGGACCGAACACTGAAGCTTTCTTT. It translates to CASSDRGPNTEAFF.